These 16 T cell receptor beta chains were sequenced from one sample in a study of vaccination effects on CD4 cells after COVID-19. Profiled with immunoSEQ multiplex PCR; TCRdb holds only in-frame clones, not every one. Here the sample spans tens of thousands of clones, around 73% being singletons. No antigen has been identified for these receptors. ViraFEST used viral peptide pools to expand antigen-specific CD4+ T cells before sequencing. Subsequent to approximately 9 days of culture, CD4+ T cells were isolated. Each person got two doses of an mRNA SARS-CoV-2 vaccine, BNT162b2 or mRNA-1273. The source material was CD4+ T cells from PBMCs cultured with HCoV-229E spike peptides, sampled after COVID-19 vaccination. The receptors derive from a human donor who received a COVID-19 vaccine.

This chain uses TRBV4-3 with TRBJ2-3, with TRBD1 as a possible D gene (5 bases). CDR1 is LGHNA and CDR2 is YSLEER in the germline V gene. The CDR3 is 16 residues long. Trimming removed 1 base from V and 5 bases from J, with 16 bases in between. CDR3 protein: CASSQGRVRRGDTQYF. The CDR3, as DNA: TGCGCCAGCAGCCAAGGCCGGGTCAGAAGGGGAGATACGCAGTATTTT.

This rearrangement joins TRBV4-1 to TRBJ2-2; D is perhaps TRBD1 (5 bases). The CDR3 has 17 residues. From germline, CDR1 is MGHRA and CDR2 YSYEKL. Trimming stripped 2 bases from V and 3 bases from J, with 16 bases between. CDR3 residues: CASSQRHQGLYTGELFF. The CDR3 DNA reads TGCGCCAGCAGCCAACGTCACCAGGGTTTGTACACCGGGGAGCTGTTTTTT.

V and J are TRBV19 and TRBJ1-5; D may be TRBD1 (5 bases). The V gene lost 1 base and the J gene lost 7 bases, with 11 bases spanning the gap. The CDR3 contains 14 residues. CDR1 and CDR2 (germline): LNHDA, SQIVND (reference sequence). The CDR3 region is CASSIVGGRQPQHF. The CDR3 nucleotides are TGTGCCAGTAGTATAGTGGGGGGGAGGCAGCCCCAGCATTTT.

The V call is TRBV7-2, the J call TRBJ2-1; 7 bases are shared with TRBD2. Germline loops: CDR1 SGHTA, CDR2 FQGNSA. This CDR3 comprises 16 residues. The trim removed 5 bases at V and 7 bases at J, leaving 14 bases unmatched. CDR3 residues: CASSHWGGRGLNEQFF. CDR3 nucleotides: TGTGCCAGCAGCCATTGGGGTGGGCGGGGGTTAAATGAGCAGTTCTTC.

This chain connects TRBV24-1 to TRBJ1-1; TRBD1 might be the D (6 bases). CDR1 KGHDR and CDR2 SFDVKD come from the germline V gene. V was cut by 10 bases and J by 0 bases, with 11 bases left in between. The length of the CDR3 is 13 residues. CDR3 loop: CATADSLNTEAFF. CDR3 nucleotides: TGTGCCACTGCGGACAGCTTGAACACTGAAGCTTTCTTT.

A few counts support this clone. V is TRBV27 and J is TRBJ1-1; D remains ambiguous. Germline loops: CDR1 MNHEY, CDR2 SMNVEV (reference sequence). This CDR3 is 15 amino acids long. Trimming removed 2 bases at V and 1 base at J, with 11 bases between. CDR3 nucleotides: TGTGCCAGCAGTTTAAGTCGCTCCTGGAACACTGAAGCTTTCTTT. Protein product: CASSLSRSWNTEAFF.

The chain combines TRBV2 with TRBJ2-2, with a tentative D call TRBD1 (5 bases). Germline CDR1 and CDR2: SNHLY and FYNNEI. V shed 9 bases and J shed 1 base, with 15 bases lying between them. The CDR3 runs to 15 residues. CDR3 sequence: CARASGRLNTGELFF. Here the CDR3 DNA reads TGTGCCAGGGCCTCAGGGCGATTGAACACCGGGGAGCTGTTTTTT. Together with reference TRBV2 and TRBJ2-2, the CDR3 gives the full variable domain: EPEVTQTPSHQVTQMGQEVILRCVPISNHLYFYWYRQILGQKVEFLVSFYNNEISEKSEIFDDQFSVERPDGSNFTLKIRSTKLEDSAMYFCARASGRLNTGELFFGEGSRLTVL.

In this sample, this clone turned up a few times. The CDR3 here is CASSSTGTGVNTIYF. The CDR3, as DNA: TGCGCCAGCAGCTCCACCGGGACAGGCGTCAACACCATATATTTT. J is TRBJ1-3 and V is TRBV5-1; 8 positions agree with TRBD1. The CDR3 runs 15 residues. Per the germline V gene, CDR1 is SGHRS and CDR2 is YFSETQ. Trimming removed 3 bases from V and 7 bases from J; junction bases left unmatched: 9.

The V and J genes are TRBV7-3 and TRBJ2-2, with D unclear. This CDR3 is 15 amino acids long. Deletions cut 5 bases from V and 0 bases from J, with 10 bases between. Looked up from germline, CDR1 is SGHTA and CDR2 is FQGTGA. The CDR3 region is CASSPRAANTGELFF. The DNA for the CDR3 is TGTGCCAGCAGCCCCCGGGCAGCGAACACCGGGGAGCTGTTTTTT.

This chain uses TRBV27 with TRBJ1-5; 8 bases are shared with TRBD1. This CDR3 has 17 residues. Trimming cost V 5 bases and J 3 bases; bases outside gene matches: 12. CDR1 MNHEY and CDR2 SMNVEV come from the germline V gene (reference sequence). The DNA for the CDR3 is TGTGCCAGCAGTAGATCGACAGGGGAATCACCCAATCAGCCCCAGCATTTT. Translating it yields CASSRSTGESPNQPQHF.

In this sample, this clone turned up once. This chain links TRBV10-1 with TRBJ1-6, with D unclear. Trimming took off 3 bases at V and 3 bases at J, with 6 bases between the two ends. This CDR3 has 14 residues. The germline gives CDR1 WNHNN, CDR2 SYGVQD (reference sequence). The CDR3 here is CASSEYLYNSPLHF. DNA of the CDR3: TGCGCCAGCAGTGAATACCTCTATAATTCACCCCTCCACTTT.

The rearrangement uses TRBV19 and TRBJ2-5, with D tentatively TRBD1 or TRBD2 (5 bases each). Trimming removed 3 bases from V and 7 bases from J, with 18 bases in between. The CDR3 extends over 15 amino acids. Germline CDR1 reads LNHDA; CDR2 reads SQIVND (reference sequence). CDR3: CASSMVAGTLTTQYF. CDR3 DNA sequence: TGTGCCAGTAGTATGGTGGCAGGGACGTTGACGACCCAGTACTTC.

This clone was detected a few times. In nucleotides, the CDR3 is TGTGCCAGCAGCGCGCAGAGAGATCAGCCCCAGCATTTT. Amino acid sequence: CASSAQRDQPQHF. This chain uses TRBV7-2 with TRBJ1-5; no reliable D call. With 5 bases removed from V and 5 bases from J, the gap between germline ends came to 10 bases. The CDR3 has 13 residues. The germline CDR1 and CDR2 sequences are SGHTA and FQGNSA.

V is TRBV10-2 and J is TRBJ2-7; no definite D call. The CDR3 spans 11 residues. Per the germline V gene, CDR1 is WSHSY and CDR2 is SAAADI. V was pared by 3 bases and J by 12 bases, with 12 bases between. CDR3 nucleotide sequence: TGCGCCAGCAGTGAAAACAGCGTCTGGTACGTC. Its translation is CASSENSVWYV.

The CDR3 is CASSDVQGDEQYV. CDR3 DNA sequence: TGTGCCAGCAGTGACGTACAGGGAGACGAGCAGTACGTC. V is TRBV6-1 and J is TRBJ2-7; D perhaps matches TRBD1 (6 bases). This CDR3 is 13 amino acids long. Germline CDR1 reads MNHNS; CDR2 reads SASEGT. The V and J ends lost 3 bases and 5 bases respectively, with 11 bases between them.

This chain joins TRBV2 and TRBJ2-5; 8 bases align to TRBD2. The V gene end was trimmed by 4 bases and the J gene end by 2 bases; junction bases not matched to a gene: 6. Looked up from germline, CDR1 is SNHLY and CDR2 is FYNNEI. The CDR3 covers 15 residues. As DNA, the CDR3 is TGTGCCAGCAGTGCTTCGGGACTAGGACAAGAGACCCAGTACTTC. Translation gives CASSASGLGQETQYF.